Listed below are T cell receptor beta chains from one sample, sequenced in a study of CD8 T cells in Susac syndrome. TCRdb processed the immunoSEQ multiplex PCR reads anew with MiXCR; each CDR3 protein has one entry. The sample consists of 130,000 to 150,000 distinct CDR3 sequences, approximately 95% of them appearing once. Source material: CD4+ T cells from PBMCs. Every receptor here comes from a human donor with Susac syndrome. The CDR3 runs from the conserved cysteine through the conserved F or W. A D gene is named only where the DNA matches it firmly. Rows may omit the clone size; those that give it use once, few, many or a size class.

v_call: TRBV25-1; d_call: TRBD1; j_call: TRBJ1-2; clone_size: .; cdr3_aa: CASSNPGQGDYGYTF; cdr3_nt: TGTGCCAGCAGTAATCCGGGACAGGGCGACTATGGCTACACCTTC
v_call: TRBV3-1; d_call: .; j_call: TRBJ2-7; clone_size: .; cdr3_aa: CASRATGLGDEQYF; cdr3_nt: TGTGCCAGCAGGGCAACAGGGTTGGGGGACGAGCAGTACTTC
v_call: TRBV2; d_call: .; j_call: TRBJ1-2; clone_size: .; cdr3_aa: CASSEGTSLGGYTF; cdr3_nt: TGTGCCAGCAGTGAAGGAACATCCTTAGGAGGCTACACCTTC
v_call: TRBV12-3/TRBV12-4; d_call: TRBD1; j_call: TRBJ1-5; clone_size: .; cdr3_aa: CASSPGTGVKDYQPQHF; cdr3_nt: TGTGCCAGCAGTCCCGGGACAGGGGTTAAGGATTATCAGCCCCAGCATTTT
v_call: TRBV29-1; d_call: .; j_call: TRBJ1-4; clone_size: .; cdr3_aa: CSVLTGTTNEKLFF; cdr3_nt: TGCAGCGTACTTACAGGGACGACTAATGAAAAACTGTTTTTT
v_call: TRBV11-2; d_call: TRBD2; j_call: TRBJ2-5; clone_size: .; cdr3_aa: CASSPLGLARETQYF; cdr3_nt: TGTGCCAGCAGCCCCCTGGGACTAGCCAGGGAGACCCAGTACTTC
v_call: TRBV4-1; d_call: TRBD2; j_call: TRBJ2-7; clone_size: .; cdr3_aa: CASSQVAGEAYEQYF; cdr3_nt: TGCGCCAGCAGCCAAGTAGCGGGTGAGGCCTACGAGCAGTACTTC
v_call: TRBV13; d_call: .; j_call: TRBJ1-2; clone_size: .; cdr3_aa: CASSLVWGYTF; cdr3_nt: TGTGCCAGCAGCTTGGTCTGGGGCTACACCTTC
v_call: TRBV2; d_call: TRBD1; j_call: TRBJ2-5; clone_size: once; cdr3_aa: CASSEVGQDAETQYF; cdr3_nt: TGTGCCAGCAGTGAAGTAGGACAGGATGCGGAGACCCAGTACTTC
v_call: TRBV20-1; d_call: TRBD1; j_call: TRBJ1-1; clone_size: .; cdr3_aa: CSARQGRPLNTEAFF; cdr3_nt: TGCAGTGCCCGACAGGGGCGCCCCTTGAACACTGAAGCTTTCTTT
v_call: TRBV20-1; d_call: TRBD1; j_call: TRBJ1-6; clone_size: .; cdr3_aa: CSARGQGNSPLHF; cdr3_nt: TGCAGTGCTAGAGGACAGGGGAATTCACCCCTCCACTTT
v_call: TRBV9; d_call: .; j_call: TRBJ2-1; clone_size: .; cdr3_aa: CASSGSPRDEQFF; cdr3_nt: TGTGCCAGCAGCGGAAGCCCCAGGGATGAGCAGTTCTTC
v_call: TRBV20-1; d_call: .; j_call: TRBJ2-4; clone_size: .; cdr3_aa: CSAPWKNIQYF; cdr3_nt: TGCAGTGCTCCTTGGAAAAACATTCAGTACTTC
v_call: TRBV25-1; d_call: .; j_call: TRBJ2-5; clone_size: .; cdr3_aa: CATMDETQYF; cdr3_nt: TGTGCCACCATGGATGAGACCCAGTACTTC
v_call: TRBV14; d_call: .; j_call: TRBJ2-5; clone_size: .; cdr3_aa: CASSPAGHGLQETQYF; cdr3_nt: TGTGCCAGCAGTCCCGCGGGACACGGACTACAAGAGACCCAGTACTTC
v_call: TRBV27; d_call: .; j_call: TRBJ1-5; clone_size: .; cdr3_aa: CASSIRGNQPQHF; cdr3_nt: TGTGCCAGCAGTATCCGGGGAAATCAGCCCCAGCATTTT
v_call: TRBV7-2; d_call: .; j_call: TRBJ2-5; clone_size: .; cdr3_aa: CASCGQRGETQYF; cdr3_nt: TGTGCCAGCTGCGGACAGAGAGGAGAGACCCAGTACTTC
v_call: TRBV10-3; d_call: .; j_call: TRBJ1-1; clone_size: .; cdr3_aa: CAISVRQQIHEAFF; cdr3_nt: TGTGCCATCAGTGTACGACAGCAGATACATGAAGCTTTCTTT
v_call: TRBV11-2; d_call: .; j_call: TRBJ2-4; clone_size: .; cdr3_aa: CASSLNQARGIQYF; cdr3_nt: TGTGCCAGCAGCTTAAACCAGGCGCGTGGCATTCAGTACTTC
v_call: TRBV6-6; d_call: TRBD2; j_call: TRBJ2-7; clone_size: .; cdr3_aa: CASSLEAGGGEQYF; cdr3_nt: TGTGCCAGCAGCCTGGAGGCGGGAGGGGGTGAGCAGTACTTC
v_call: TRBV24-1; d_call: .; j_call: TRBJ2-5; clone_size: .; cdr3_aa: CATSDRLDGEETQYF; cdr3_nt: TGTGCCACCAGTGACCGCCTCGACGGGGAAGAGACCCAGTACTTC
v_call: TRBV29-1; d_call: .; j_call: TRBJ2-3; clone_size: .; cdr3_aa: CSVVHSQDTQYF; cdr3_nt: TGCAGCGTTGTCCATTCACAGGATACGCAGTATTTT
v_call: TRBV13; d_call: .; j_call: TRBJ2-5; clone_size: once; cdr3_aa: CASSLPGTAGTQYF; cdr3_nt: TGTGCCAGCAGCCTACCCGGGACAGCGGGGACCCAGTACTTC
v_call: TRBV28; d_call: TRBD1; j_call: TRBJ1-5; clone_size: .; cdr3_aa: CASVTPGGAGQPQHF; cdr3_nt: TGTGCCAGCGTTACCCCAGGGGGCGCTGGTCAGCCCCAGCATTTT
v_call: TRBV23-1; d_call: TRBD1; j_call: TRBJ1-1; clone_size: .; cdr3_aa: CASSQKIPGGTEAFF; cdr3_nt: TGCGCCAGCAGTCAGAAGATCCCAGGGGGCACTGAAGCTTTCTTT
v_call: TRBV25-1; d_call: .; j_call: TRBJ2-5; clone_size: .; cdr3_aa: CASSLRDRGRLAGGRYQETQYF; cdr3_nt: TGTGCCAGCAGCCTACGGGACAGGGGGCGACTAGCGGGAGGCCGGTACCAAGAGACCCAGTACTTC
v_call: TRBV15; d_call: .; j_call: TRBJ2-4; clone_size: once; cdr3_aa: CATSRDPGIENIQYF; cdr3_nt: TGTGCCACCAGCAGAGATCCAGGGATTGAAAACATTCAGTACTTC
v_call: TRBV2; d_call: .; j_call: TRBJ2-1; clone_size: .; cdr3_aa: CASREEGYEQFF; cdr3_nt: TGTGCCAGCAGGGAGGAGGGGTACGAGCAGTTCTTC
v_call: TRBV18; d_call: .; j_call: TRBJ2-2; clone_size: .; cdr3_aa: CASSPSHDGELFF; cdr3_nt: TGTGCCAGCTCACCATCGCACGACGGGGAGCTGTTTTTT
v_call: TRBV29-1; d_call: .; j_call: TRBJ2-3; clone_size: .; cdr3_aa: CSVEEMGLALGIDTQYF; cdr3_nt: TGCAGCGTTGAAGAAATGGGGCTAGCCTTGGGGATTGATACGCAGTATTTT
v_call: TRBV28; d_call: .; j_call: TRBJ2-4; clone_size: .; cdr3_aa: CASTDSRLPNIQYF; cdr3_nt: TGTGCCAGCACCGACAGCCGACTACCAAACATTCAGTACTTC
v_call: TRBV4-2; d_call: .; j_call: TRBJ2-3; clone_size: .; cdr3_aa: CASSQVSTDTQYF; cdr3_nt: TGTGCCAGCAGCCAAGTTAGCACAGATACGCAGTATTTT
v_call: TRBV6-5; d_call: .; j_call: TRBJ2-5; clone_size: .; cdr3_aa: CASSRTVLETQYF; cdr3_nt: TGTGCCAGCAGCCGGACCGTTCTTGAGACCCAGTACTTC
v_call: TRBV29-1; d_call: .; j_call: TRBJ2-7; clone_size: .; cdr3_aa: CSVYSDRNEQYF; cdr3_nt: TGCAGCGTCTATTCGGACAGAAACGAGCAGTACTTC
v_call: TRBV10-3; d_call: .; j_call: TRBJ2-2; clone_size: .; cdr3_aa: CAIGRDSSNTGELFF; cdr3_nt: TGTGCCATCGGACGGGACTCTTCGAACACCGGGGAGCTGTTTTTT
v_call: TRBV3-1; d_call: .; j_call: TRBJ2-1; clone_size: .; cdr3_aa: CASSRGGGNEQFF; cdr3_nt: TGTGCCAGCAGCCGAGGAGGGGGCAATGAGCAGTTCTTC
v_call: TRBV7-9; d_call: .; j_call: TRBJ2-5; clone_size: .; cdr3_aa: CASSFIAAQETQYF; cdr3_nt: TGTGCCAGCAGCTTTATAGCGGCACAAGAGACCCAGTACTTC
v_call: TRBV6-1; d_call: TRBD2; j_call: TRBJ2-7; clone_size: few; cdr3_aa: CASSAGAYEQYF; cdr3_nt: TGTGCCAGCAGCGCGGGAGCGTACGAGCAGTACTTC
v_call: TRBV20-1; d_call: TRBD2; j_call: TRBJ2-1; clone_size: .; cdr3_aa: CSASPGLAGGSWYNEQFF; cdr3_nt: TGCAGTGCGTCCCCGGGACTAGCGGGAGGGTCCTGGTACAATGAGCAGTTCTTC
v_call: TRBV7-9; d_call: TRBD2; j_call: TRBJ2-5; clone_size: .; cdr3_aa: CASSLAGGASKTQYF; cdr3_nt: TGTGCCAGCAGCTTAGCCGGGGGGGCCTCGAAGACCCAGTACTTC
v_call: TRBV5-1; d_call: .; j_call: TRBJ2-3; clone_size: .; cdr3_aa: CASSLGPSTDTQYF; cdr3_nt: TGCGCCAGCAGCTTGGGGCCTAGCACAGATACGCAGTATTTT
v_call: TRBV12-3/TRBV12-4; d_call: TRBD1; j_call: TRBJ1-3; clone_size: .; cdr3_aa: CASSPQGASGNTIYF; cdr3_nt: TGTGCCAGCAGTCCACAGGGGGCCTCTGGAAACACCATATATTTT
v_call: TRBV11-2; d_call: TRBD2; j_call: TRBJ2-1; clone_size: .; cdr3_aa: CASRAGGRSYNEQFF; cdr3_nt: TGTGCCAGCAGAGCGGGAGGCAGGTCCTACAATGAGCAGTTCTTC
v_call: TRBV6-5; d_call: TRBD2; j_call: TRBJ2-7; clone_size: .; cdr3_aa: CASRTSAAYEQYF; cdr3_nt: TGTGCCAGCAGGACTAGCGCGGCCTACGAGCAGTACTTC
v_call: TRBV5-1; d_call: .; j_call: TRBJ2-6; clone_size: .; cdr3_aa: CASSRSVGGGANVLTF; cdr3_nt: TGCGCCAGCAGCCGATCGGTTGGAGGTGGGGCCAACGTCCTGACTTTC
v_call: TRBV29-1; d_call: TRBD1; j_call: TRBJ1-1; clone_size: .; cdr3_aa: CSVEDRGAFF; cdr3_nt: TGCAGCGTCGAGGACAGGGGGGCTTTCTTT
v_call: TRBV5-8; d_call: .; j_call: TRBJ2-6; clone_size: .; cdr3_aa: CASSLTRISNSGANVLTF; cdr3_nt: TGTGCCAGCAGCTTAACGAGAATTTCTAACTCTGGGGCCAACGTCCTGACTTTC
v_call: TRBV5-1; d_call: TRBD2; j_call: TRBJ2-4; clone_size: .; cdr3_aa: CASSRAAAGGGKNIQYF; cdr3_nt: TGCGCCAGCAGCCGCGCTGCGGCGGGAGGGGGCAAAAACATTCAGTACTTC